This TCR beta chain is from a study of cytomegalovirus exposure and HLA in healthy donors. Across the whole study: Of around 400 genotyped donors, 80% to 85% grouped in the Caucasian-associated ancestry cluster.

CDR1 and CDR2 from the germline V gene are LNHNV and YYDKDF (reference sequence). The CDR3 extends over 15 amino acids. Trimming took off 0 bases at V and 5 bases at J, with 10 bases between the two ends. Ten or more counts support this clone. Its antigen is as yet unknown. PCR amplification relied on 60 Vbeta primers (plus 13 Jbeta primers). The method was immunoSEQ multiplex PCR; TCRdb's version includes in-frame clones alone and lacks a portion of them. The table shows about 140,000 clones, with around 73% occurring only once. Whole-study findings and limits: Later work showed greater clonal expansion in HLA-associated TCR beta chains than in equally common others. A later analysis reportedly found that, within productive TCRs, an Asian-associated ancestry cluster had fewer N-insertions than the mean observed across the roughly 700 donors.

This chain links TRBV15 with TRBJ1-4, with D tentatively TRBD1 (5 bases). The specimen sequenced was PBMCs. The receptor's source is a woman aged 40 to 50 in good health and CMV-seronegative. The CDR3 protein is CATSRDSGINEKLFF. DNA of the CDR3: TGTGCCACCAGCAGAGATTCAGGGATCAATGAAAAACTGTTTTTT.